This passage covers 10 T cell receptor beta chains from one sample sequenced in a study of control samples from healthy donors and cancer patients (dated by TCRdb to about 2020). The method was the immunoSEQ multiplex PCR assay. Imported from immuneACCESS, the table was reduced by TCRdb to in-frame sequences with V and J called. These copies leave out some clones; in studies compared against another copy, an unresolved V gene accounts for under half, and the cause of the remainder is not known. The sample table lists 100,000 to 150,000 clones, 87% of them with a count of one. The top ten hold roughly 2.8% of the sample. Material: blood. Source of these receptors: a man in his sixties in good health.

Only one count was recorded for this clone. The rearrangement joins TRBV3-1 (or the pseudogene TRBV3-2) to TRBJ2-1, with D unclear. The germline V and J ends were trimmed by 1 base and 5 bases, with 9 bases remaining between them. The CDR3 is 14 amino acids. Germline assignment: CDR1 LGHDT and CDR2 YNNKEL (reference sequence). CDR3 amino acids: CASSQVSRNNEQFF. The CDR3 DNA sequence: TGTGCCAGCAGCCAAGTCTCCCGAAACAATGAGCAGTTCTTC.

This chain joins TRBV10-1 and TRBJ2-2, with D uncertain. V was cut by 5 bases and J by 2 bases, with 12 bases left in between. The V gene's germline CDR1 is WNHNN and CDR2 SYGVQD (reference sequence). The CDR3 length is 15 residues. CDR3 loop: CASSTTRFNTGELFF. For the CDR3, the DNA is TGCGCCAGCAGTACCACGCGATTCAACACCGGGGAGCTGTTTTTT.

Notes on this clone: One junction end does not reproduce the germline sequence, and a read error may be involved. The rearrangement links TRBV3-1 (or the pseudogene TRBV3-2) to TRBJ2-7; TRBD2 matches at 10 bases. This CDR3 is built from 15 residues. Per the germline V gene, CDR1 is LGHDT and CDR2 is YNNKEL (reference sequence). The CDR3 nucleotides are TGTGCCAGCAGCCAAGCCCCCGGGACTAGCGCATCGTCGTTGTTC. Amino acids: CASSQAPGTSASSLF.

The chain recombines TRBV24-1 with TRBJ2-5, with D possibly matching TRBD1 (5 bases). Germline V gene lookup returns CDR1 KGHDR and CDR2 SFDVKD. The CDR3 spans 14 residues. The V end lost 1 base, the J end lost 5 bases, and 10 bases lay between the germline ends. Written as DNA, the CDR3 is TGTGCCACCAGTGATTTAGGGGTGACGGAGACCCAGTACTTC. Translating it yields CATSDLGVTETQYF.

The V and J genes are TRBV28 and TRBJ2-1, with D possibly being TRBD2 (6 bases). The V gene lost 3 bases and the J gene lost 7 bases, with 10 bases spanning the gap. The germline V gene has CDR1 MDHEN and CDR2 SYDVKM. CDR3 length: 13 amino acids. This CDR3 is CASSFAGRNEQFF. The CDR3 nucleotides read TGTGCCAGCAGTTTTGCGGGGCGTAATGAGCAGTTCTTC. Filled out from reference TRBV28 and TRBJ2-1, the complete variable domain reads DVKVTQSSRYLVKRTGEKVFLECVQDMDHENMFWYRQDPGLGLRLIYFSYDVKMKEKGDIPEGYSVSREKKERFSLILESASTNQTSMYLCASSFAGRNEQFFGPGTRLTVL.

The chain carries TRBV7-6 and TRBJ2-2, with D possibly TRBD2 on 7 matching bases. This CDR3 comprises 15 residues. With 3 bases removed from V and 4 bases from J, the gap between germline ends came to 12 bases. Germline lookup yields CDR1 SGHVS and CDR2 FNYEAQ. The CDR3 loop is CASSLGGLGTGELFF. CDR3 DNA sequence: TGTGCCAGCAGCTTGGGGGGGCTCGGCACCGGGGAGCTGTTTTTT.

The CDR3 sequence: CASSFAVKSSTDTQYF. CDR3 in DNA: TGTGCCAGCAGCTTCGCCGTTAAGTCTAGCACAGATACGCAGTATTTT. This chain links TRBV5-4 with TRBJ2-3; D unresolved. V was pared by 2 bases and J by 0 bases, with 13 bases between. CDR3 length: 16 amino acids. CDR1 SGHNT and CDR2 YYREEE come from the germline V gene (reference sequence). The variable domain in full, with the rest retrieved from reference TRBV5-4 and TRBJ2-3, is ETGVTQSPTHLIKTRGQQVTLRCSSQSGHNTVSWYQQALGQGPQFIFQYYREEENGRGNFPPRFSGLQFPNYSSELNVNALELDDSALYLCASSFAVKSSTDTQYFGPGTRLTVL.

The rearrangement uses TRBV25-1 and TRBJ1-2; 7 nucleotides agree with TRBD1. Germline values: CDR1 MGHDK, CDR2 SYGVNS. With 6 bases clipped from V and 2 bases from J, the junction kept 6 bases outside the gene matches. This CDR3 has 14 amino acids. Here the CDR3 DNA reads TGTGCCAGCAGACGGACAGGTCTAAACTATGGCTACACCTTC. It is translated as CASRRTGLNYGYTF.

The chain carries TRBV18 and TRBJ1-2; tentatively, D is TRBD1 (5 bases). This CDR3 spans 11 amino acids. CDR1 is KGHSH and CDR2 is LQKENI in the germline V gene. V was pared by 2 bases and J by 13 bases, with 11 bases between. This CDR3 is CASSPARDSTF. Written as DNA, the CDR3 is TGTGCCAGCTCACCAGCTCGCGACAGCACCTTC. Complete variable domain (other parts from reference TRBV18 and TRBJ1-2): NAGVMQNPRHLVRRRGQEARLRCSPMKGHSHVYWYRQLPEEGLKFMVYLQKENIIDESGMPKERFSAEFPKEGPSILRIQQVVRGDSAAYFCASSPARDSTFGSGTRLTVV.

DNA of the CDR3: TGTGCCAGCAGCTTACAGGGGAACATTCAGTACTTC. Translated: CASSLQGNIQYF. This chain links TRBV7-2 with TRBJ2-4; D perhaps matches TRBD1 (6 bases). Germline V lookup: CDR1 SGHTA, CDR2 FQGNSA. V was shortened by 2 bases and J by 7 bases, with 6 bases between the two germline ends. The CDR3 runs 12 residues.